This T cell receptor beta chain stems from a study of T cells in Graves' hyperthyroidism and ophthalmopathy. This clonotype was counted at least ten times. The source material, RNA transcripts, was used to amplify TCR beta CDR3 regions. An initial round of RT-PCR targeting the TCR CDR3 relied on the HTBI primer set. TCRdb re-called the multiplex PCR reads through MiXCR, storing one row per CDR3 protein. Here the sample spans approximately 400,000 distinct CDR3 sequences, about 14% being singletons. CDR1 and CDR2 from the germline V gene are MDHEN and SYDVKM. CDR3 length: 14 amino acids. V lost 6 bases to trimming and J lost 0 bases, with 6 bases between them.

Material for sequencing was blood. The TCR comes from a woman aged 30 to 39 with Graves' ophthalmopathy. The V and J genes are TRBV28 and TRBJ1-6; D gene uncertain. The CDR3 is CASRSHSYNSPLHF. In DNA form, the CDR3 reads TGTGCCAGCAGAAGCCACTCCTATAATTCACCCCTCCACTTT.